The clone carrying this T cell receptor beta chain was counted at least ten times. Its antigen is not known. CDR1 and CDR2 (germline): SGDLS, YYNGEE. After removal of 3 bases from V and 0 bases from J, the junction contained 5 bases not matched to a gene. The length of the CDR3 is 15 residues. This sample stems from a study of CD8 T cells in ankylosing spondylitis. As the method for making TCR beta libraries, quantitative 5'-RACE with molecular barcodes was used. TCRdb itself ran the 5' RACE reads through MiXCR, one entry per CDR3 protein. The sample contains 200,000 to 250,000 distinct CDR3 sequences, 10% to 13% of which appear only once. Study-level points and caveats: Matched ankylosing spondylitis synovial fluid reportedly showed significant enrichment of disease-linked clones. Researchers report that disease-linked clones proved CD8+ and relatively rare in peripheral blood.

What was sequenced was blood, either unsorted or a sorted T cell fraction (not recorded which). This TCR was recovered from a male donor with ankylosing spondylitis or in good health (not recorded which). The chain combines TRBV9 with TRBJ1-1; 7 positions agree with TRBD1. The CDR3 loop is CASSEGQIMNTEAFF. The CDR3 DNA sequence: TGTGCCAGCAGCGAGGGACAGATCATGAACACTGAAGCTTTCTTT.